This TCR beta chain was captured in a study of blood T cells in healthy people across ages. Study findings and constraints: Possibly, changes in expanded clonotypes were confounded because donor CMV status was unknown.

Through a sample-barcoded 5' primer and a J-beta primer mix, a second PCR was run for roughly 7 to 11 cycles. TCRdb re-called the 5' RACE reads through MiXCR, storing one row per CDR3 protein. The data show some 1,800,000 distinct CDR3 sequences, with around 42% seen just once and roughly 23% held by the top ten. To note about this clonotype: Its antigen is not identified.

The CDR3 has 19 residues. Sequencing was done on a sample of blood. This clonotype originated in a human donor in good health. The V and J genes are TRBV21-1 and TRBJ1-5. TRBV21-1 is marked as a pseudogene. In nucleotides, the CDR3 is TGTGCCAGCAGCAACCAGGGCCGAGGCCGTCAGGCTAACAATCAGCCCCAGCATTTT. It translates to CASSNQGRGRQANNQPQHF.